This entry lists 2 T cell receptor beta chains sequenced from one sample in a study of T cells in Graves' hyperthyroidism and ophthalmopathy. Amplified regions were TCR beta CDR3 sequences from RNA transcripts. Primed by the HTBI set, a first-round RT-PCR was run on the TCR CDR3. TCRdb re-derived calls from the multiplex PCR reads in MiXCR, one entry per CDR3 protein. The data contain more than 600,000 distinct CDR3 sequences, roughly 15% of them singletons. Material: blood. The receptors shown here come from a man aged 18 to 29 with Graves' hyperthyroidism.

Many counts were recorded for this clonotype. The J gene is TRBJ2-1, the V gene TRBV28; 8 nucleotides align to TRBD1. The CDR3 extends over 16 amino acids. In germline, CDR1 is MDHEN, CDR2 SYDVKM. The V and J ends lost 8 bases and 4 bases, in that order; junction bases with no gene match: 13. CDR3 in amino acids: CASAHPGTGLYNEQFF. CDR3 nucleotides: TGTGCCAGCGCACACCCGGGGACAGGTTTGTACAATGAGCAGTTCTTC.

In its sample, this clonotype was seen many times. The chain uses TRBV11-3 and TRBJ1-2; 10 nucleotides align to TRBD1. This CDR3 region has 14 residues. Germline V CDR1 and CDR2: SGHNT, YENEEA. V lost 8 bases and J lost 3; bases outside the gene matches: 6. CDR3 coding DNA: TGTGCCAGCTTCGAGGGGACAGGGGACTATGGCTACACCTTC. This encodes CASFEGTGDYGYTF.